The 32 T cell receptor beta chains below all came from one sample that was sequenced in a study of T cells in Graves' hyperthyroidism and ophthalmopathy. Amplification yielded TCR beta CDR3 regions, with RNA transcripts as the source. The primer set for the first-round RT-PCR of the TCR CDR3 was HTBI. TCRdb re-called the multiplex PCR reads with MiXCR, one entry per CDR3 protein. Of over 200,000 distinct CDR3 sequences in the sample, around 18% are singletons; the top ten hold about 45%. Sequencing was carried out using blood. These receptor sequences come from a man aged 40-49 years with Graves' hyperthyroidism.

This clonotype was detected ten times or more. The chain is built from TRBV6-2 or TRBV6-3 and TRBJ1-1; weak D call: TRBD1 (5 bases). The CDR3 has 16 amino acids. Germline V CDR1 and CDR2: MNHEY, SVGEGT. V dropped 0 bases and J dropped 0 bases, with 11 bases sitting between them. DNA for the CDR3: TGTGCCAGCAGTTACTCGCGGGGCACCTTGAACACTGAAGCTTTCTTT. Amino acid sequence: CASSYSRGTLNTEAFF.

This chain uses TRBV6-1 with TRBJ2-7; 10 positions agree with TRBD1. This CDR3 comprises 15 residues. With 6 bases clipped from V and 3 bases from J, the junction kept 8 bases outside the gene matches. Germline lookup yields CDR1 MNHNS and CDR2 SASEGT. CDR3 DNA sequence: TGTGCCAGCAGCGTCCCGGGACAGGGGTACTACGAGCAGTACTTC. It translates to CASSVPGQGYYEQYF.

The chain couples TRBV4-2 to TRBJ2-4, with D possibly being TRBD1 (5 bases). CDR3 length: 16 amino acids. V lost 0 bases, J lost 1 base, and 10 bases lay in between. The germline V gene has CDR1 LGHNA and CDR2 YNFKEQ. CDR3 residues: CASSQEPGLAKNIQYF. CDR3 bases: TGTGCCAGCAGCCAAGAACCAGGGTTGGCCAAAAACATTCAGTACTTC.

This clonotype occurred a few times. The chain has TRBV7-8 and TRBJ1-3, with D possibly being TRBD1 (6 bases). Trimming removed 7 bases at V and 0 bases at J, with 16 bases between. Germline CDR1 reads SGHVS; CDR2 reads FQNEAQ. The CDR3 has 16 amino acids. The CDR3 coding sequence is TGTGCCAGCACCTACACCAGGGGACCCTCTGGAAACACCATATATTTT. Translation: CASTYTRGPSGNTIYF.

This clonotype has only a few counts. The chain employs TRBV20-1 and TRBJ2-7, with 9 nucleotides matching TRBD1. This CDR3 contains 14 residues. The germline CDR1 and CDR2 sequences are DFQATT and SNEGSKA (reference sequence). The V segment lost 1 base and the J segment 3 bases; nucleotides outside the gene matches: 4. The CDR3 is CSARGGQGNYEQYF. The CDR3 DNA reads as TGCAGTGCTAGAGGGGGACAGGGAAACTACGAGCAGTACTTC.

This clonotype was seen only a few times. V gene TRBV4-1 combines with J gene TRBJ2-1; 9 positions agree with TRBD2. This CDR3 contains 15 residues. CDR1 is MGHRA and CDR2 is YSYEKL in the germline V gene. Losses at the gene ends were 0 bases for V and 7 bases for J; bases not matched to a gene: 4. The CDR3 nucleotides are TGCGCCAGCAGCCAAGAAAGGCTAGCGGGGAATGAGCAGTTCTTC. Amino acids: CASSQERLAGNEQFF.

This clonotype was seen at least ten times. This rearrangement joins TRBV2 to TRBJ2-1, with D tentatively TRBD1 (6 bases). The CDR3 extends over 15 amino acids. V was cut by 3 bases and J by 3 bases, with 12 bases left in between. In germline, CDR1 is SNHLY, CDR2 FYNNEI. For the CDR3, the DNA is TGTGCCAGCAGTGAGGGCTCAGGGGTCTACAATGAGCAGTTCTTC. It translates to CASSEGSGVYNEQFF.

The chain uses TRBV9 and TRBJ2-1; 8 positions match TRBD2. CDR1 and CDR2 (germline): SGDLS, YYNGEE. V was clipped by 3 bases and J by 9 bases; unmatched bases: 8. This CDR3 has 14 residues. DNA of the CDR3: TGTGCCAGCAGCGACTTAGCGGGGACGGGTGAGCAGTTCTTC. Its protein product is CASSDLAGTGEQFF.

This clonotype has at least ten counts. The chain couples TRBV7-8 to TRBJ2-3, with D hard to call. CDR3 length: 14 amino acids. Germline CDR1 is SGHVS and CDR2 is FQNEAQ. V was pared by 1 base and J by 3 bases, with 8 bases between. CDR3 coding DNA: TGTGCCAGCAGCTTAGGCCTTGTGACAGATACGCAGTATTTT. It encodes CASSLGLVTDTQYF.

This clonotype showed up just a few times. The V and J genes are TRBV12-3 or TRBV12-4 and TRBJ1-2, with 8 bases that match TRBD1. The CDR3 has 15 residues. Losses at the gene ends were 3 bases for V and 4 bases for J; bases not matched to a gene: 7. The chain's CDR3 is CASSFIWTGTYGYTF. The CDR3 bases are TGTGCCAGCAGTTTCATCTGGACAGGGACCTATGGCTACACCTTC.

The chain joins TRBV27 to TRBJ2-5, with 11 bases fitting TRBD2. The length of the CDR3 is 17 residues. Germline-derived CDR1 and CDR2 are MNHEY and SMNVEV (reference sequence). The V gene end was trimmed by 0 bases and the J gene end by 2 bases; junction bases not matched to a gene: 5. CDR3 coding DNA: TGTGCCAGCAGTTTATCGCTGACTAGCGGGGAACAAGAGACCCAGTACTTC. Translated, it gives CASSLSLTSGEQETQYF.

This clonotype was found many times. The V and J genes are TRBV11-2 and TRBJ2-1; D not certain. Looked up from germline, CDR1 is SGHAT and CDR2 is FQNNGV. The CDR3 runs 13 residues. Between the trimmed V and J ends, which lost 5 bases and 10 bases, there was a span of 15 bases. The CDR3 DNA reads as TGTGCCAGCAGCAAAGTTGGGGTCGCCGAGCAGTTCTTC. It yields the protein CASSKVGVAEQFF.

The table lists this clonotype with a few counts. The CDR3, as DNA: TGTGCCAGCAGAAGACAGGGGGCCGGAACAAAACTGTTTTTT. Protein sequence: CASRRQGAGTKLFF. The V gene is TRBV6-1, the J gene TRBJ1-4, with TRBD1 matching 10 bases. The junction had 8 bases not matched to a gene; V was cut back by 6 bases and J by 10 bases. The CDR3 sequence is 14 residues long. Germline V CDR1 and CDR2: MNHNS, SASEGT.

This clonotype was seen a few times. This chain connects TRBV19 to TRBJ1-5; D not certain. Trimming left V 3 bases short and J 0 bases short, with 6 bases between. Germline V gene sequence: CDR1 LNHDA, CDR2 SQIVND (reference sequence). This CDR3 contains 14 residues. CDR3 bases: TGTGCCAGTAGTATCAGATATAGCAATCAGCCCCAGCATTTT. This sequence encodes CASSIRYSNQPQHF.

In this sample, this clonotype turned up many times. V and J are TRBV12-3 or TRBV12-4 and TRBJ2-5, with D possibly matching TRBD2 (6 bases). The CDR3 has 13 residues. The ends were cut back, 7 bases at V and 2 bases at J, with 11 bases in the middle. CDR3 sequence (DNA): TGTGCCAGCACTGCCGGGGGTCAAGAGACCCAGTACTTC. Its protein product is CASTAGGQETQYF.

This clonotype was seen ten or more times. CDR3 protein: CASSATGGETQYF. CDR3 nucleotide sequence: TGTGCCAGCAGTGCGACAGGGGGAGAGACCCAGTACTTC. The rearrangement joins TRBV6-1 to TRBJ2-5; 9 bases are a match to TRBD1. The V segment lost 4 bases and the J segment 4 bases; nucleotides outside the gene matches: 1. The CDR3 has 13 amino acids. Germline V gene lookup returns CDR1 MNHNS and CDR2 SASEGT.

This clonotype has ten or more counts. The chain links TRBV18 to TRBJ2-2, with a tentative D call TRBD2 (5 bases). V was clipped by 3 bases and J by 0 bases, with 8 bases between them. CDR1 is KGHSH, CDR2 LQKENI, per germline. CDR3 length equals 15 residues. CDR3 DNA sequence: TGTGCCAGCTCACCGAGTAGCGCGAACACCGGGGAGCTGTTTTTT. Its translation: CASSPSSANTGELFF.

About this clonotype: A much larger clone lies a single base off, so this may be a read error. In DNA form, the CDR3 reads TGTGCCAGCAGTTACACGAAAGGAGACGGGCAGTACTTC. Its protein is CASSYTKGDGQYF. This chain links TRBV6-2 or TRBV6-3 with TRBJ2-7; D unresolved. The germline V and J ends were trimmed by 2 bases and 9 bases, with 14 bases remaining between them. The CDR3 contains 13 residues. The germline gives CDR1 MNHEY, CDR2 SVGEGT.

This clonotype appeared many times. The V and J genes are TRBV18 and TRBJ1-1; unclear D gene. The V end was cut by 2 bases, the J end by 1 base, with 5 bases between. Looked up from germline, CDR1 is KGHSH and CDR2 is LQKENI. The CDR3 length is 13 residues. The CDR3 reads CASSPLRNTEAFF. CDR3 nucleotide sequence: TGTGCCAGCTCACCATTAAGGAACACTGAAGCTTTCTTT.

This clonotype was counted ten times or more. The chain has TRBV7-2 and TRBJ2-5, with 9 bases matching TRBD2. This CDR3 has 15 amino acids. Losses at the gene ends were 5 bases for V and 2 bases for J; bases not matched to a gene: 6. Germline V gene data show CDR1 as SGHTA and CDR2 as FQGNSA. Written as DNA, the CDR3 is TGTGCCAGCAGCCGCCTAAGCGGGGGGCAAGAGACCCAGTACTTC. This translates into CASSRLSGGQETQYF.

This clonotype was recorded many times. The CDR3 nucleotides read TGTGCCAGCAGTGCCGGGGACAGCCTCCAAGAGACCCAGTACTTC. Translated, it gives CASSAGDSLQETQYF. V is TRBV12-3 or TRBV12-4 and J is TRBJ2-5, with 7 bases aligning to TRBD1. The junction had 7 bases not matched to a gene; V was cut back by 5 bases and J by 1 base. This CDR3 is 15 amino acids long.

This clonotype was counted at least ten times. The chain uses TRBV6-1 and TRBJ1-2; D uncertain. Germline CDR1 reads MNHNS; CDR2 reads SASEGT. This CDR3 region has 12 residues. Trimming cost V 7 bases and J 5 bases, with 11 bases left between them. The CDR3 DNA is TGTGCCAGCAACATGGTGGGGTATGGCTACACCTTC. Translated: CASNMVGYGYTF.

This chain joins TRBV20-1 and TRBJ1-2, with D perhaps matching TRBD1 (6 bases). Trimming cost V 6 bases and J 9 bases, with 14 bases left between them. CDR1 is DFQATT and CDR2 is SNEGSKA in the germline V gene (reference sequence). The CDR3 has 11 residues. CDR3 residues: CSAGHRGSYTF. The CDR3 nucleotides are TGCAGTGCGGGACACCGGGGCAGCTACACCTTC.

The rearrangement links TRBV7-2 to TRBJ1-5; TRBD1 aligns across 9 bases. The germline CDR1 and CDR2 sequences are SGHTA and FQGNSA. The V and J ends lost 1 base and 6 bases, in that order; junction bases with no gene match: 7. The CDR3 contains 16 residues. CDR3 sequence: CASSLVLGQGSQPQHF. In nucleotides, the CDR3 is TGTGCCAGCAGCTTAGTCCTGGGACAGGGTAGTCAGCCCCAGCATTTT.

The chain combines TRBV12-5 with TRBJ2-1, with 7 nucleotides matching TRBD1. This CDR3 is 13 amino acids long. Germline V gives CDR1 LGHNT, CDR2 FRNRAP. V was pared by 8 bases and J by 7 bases, with 8 bases of the junction left unmatched. CDR3 protein: CASSPGQTNEQFF. The CDR3 bases are TGTGCTAGTAGTCCGGGACAGACTAATGAGCAGTTCTTC.

This clonotype was recorded a few times. V is TRBV13 and J is TRBJ1-2; no firm D call. The germline V and J ends were trimmed by 5 bases and 10 bases, with 17 bases remaining between them. The CDR3 covers 13 residues. The germline V gene has CDR1 PRHDT and CDR2 FYEKMQ (reference sequence). The CDR3 region has the DNA TGTGCCAGCAGCACCGTGCAGGACCCTTACTACACCTTC. Amino acid sequence: CASSTVQDPYYTF. Full variable domain (remainder filled in from reference TRBV13 and TRBJ1-2): AAGVIQSPRHLIKEKRETATLKCYPIPRHDTVYWYQQGPGQDPQFLISFYEKMQSDKGSIPDRFSAQQFSDYHSELNMSSLELGDSALYFCASSTVQDPYYTFGSGTRLTVV.

This clonotype came up many times. The rearrangement joins TRBV9 to TRBJ2-5; D might be TRBD1 (5 bases). The CDR3 is made up of 14 amino acids. Germline V gene lookup returns CDR1 SGDLS and CDR2 YYNGEE. V was trimmed by 4 bases and J by 4 bases, leaving 14 bases between them. The CDR3 protein is CASSLNQGSETQYF. As DNA, the CDR3 is TGTGCCAGCAGCTTAAATCAGGGATCAGAGACCCAGTACTTC.

This clonotype was observed many times. The V and J genes are TRBV20-1 and TRBJ2-3; D may match TRBD1 or TRBD2 (6 bases each). V lost 6 bases to trimming and J lost 3 bases, with 19 bases between them. The CDR3 is 15 amino acids. CDR1 DFQATT and CDR2 SNEGSKA come from the germline V gene (reference sequence). The CDR3 region has the DNA TGCAGTGCAGGGCTTGGGGGGCAGCGGACAGATACGCAGTATTTT. This gives the protein CSAGLGGQRTDTQYF.

This clonotype was seen ten or more times. V gene TRBV4-2 combines with J gene TRBJ2-7; 8 bases match TRBD1. There are 14 residues in the CDR3. The V and J ends lost 5 bases and 1 base, in that order; junction bases with no gene match: 4. Germline CDR1 reads LGHNA; CDR2 reads YNFKEQ. As DNA, the CDR3 is TGTGCCAGCAGCGACGGACAGGGTTCCTACGAGCAGTACTTC. It is translated as CASSDGQGSYEQYF.

The CDR3 region is CASSVARAGNTIYF. The CDR3 coding sequence is TGTGCCAGCAGCGTAGCTAGGGCTGGAAACACCATATATTTT. The V call is TRBV9, the J call TRBJ1-3; D gene unclear. This CDR3 contains 14 residues. Germline V lookup: CDR1 SGDLS, CDR2 YYNGEE. V lost 0 bases and J 2 bases, leaving 6 bases between the germline ends. Filled out from reference TRBV9 and TRBJ1-3, the complete variable domain reads DSGVTQTPKHLITATGQRVTLRCSPRSGDLSVYWYQQSLDQGLQFLIQYYNGEERAKGNILERFSAQQFPDLHSELNLSSLELGDSALYFCASSVARAGNTIYFGEGSWLTVV.

This clonotype rates as medium-sized. The chain is built from TRBV27 and TRBJ2-7; 8 positions agree with TRBD2. V lost 3 bases to trimming and J lost 0 bases; unmatched junction nucleotides: 1. The CDR3 sequence is 14 residues long. The V gene's germline CDR1 is MNHEY and CDR2 SMNVEV (reference sequence). The CDR3 loop is CASSFSGVSYEQYF. CDR3 in DNA: TGTGCCAGCAGTTTTAGCGGGGTCTCCTACGAGCAGTACTTC.

This clonotype has ten or more counts. V is TRBV7-8 and J is TRBJ2-5, with D possibly TRBD1 on 6 matching bases. Germline lookup yields CDR1 SGHVS and CDR2 FQNEAQ. The V end lost 8 bases, the J end lost 4 bases, and 17 bases lay between the germline ends. The CDR3 extends over 14 amino acids. The CDR3 DNA follows: TGTGCCAGCGGGGCTAGGGGGTTTGGAGAGACCCAGTACTTC. Amino acid sequence: CASGARGFGETQYF. The full variable domain, completed using reference TRBV7-8 and TRBJ2-5, is GAGVSQSPRYKVAKRGQDVALRCDPISGHVSLFWYQQALGQGPEFLTYFQNEAQLDKSGLPSDRFFAERPEGSVSTLKIQRTQQEDSAVYLCASGARGFGETQYFGPGTRLLVL.